This record concerns one T cell receptor beta chain sequence. Germline is not matched at one junction end, which may reflect a read error. The data are from a study of blood T cell repertoires in COVID-19. Source study methods: Reference gene primer amplification gave nucleated cell count estimates. Using immunoSEQ multiplex PCR, the repertoire was profiled, and TCRdb retains in-frame clones only, with some absent. Clone size and the V and J calls come from that table; the DNA yielded D and trimming. The table lists approximately 500,000 clones, 85% to 90% of them singletons. The germline CDR1 and CDR2 sequences are SNHLY and FYNNEI. The CDR3 is 15 amino acids.

Sequencing used PBMCs or T cells enriched from blood (not recorded which). This chain links TRBV2 with TRBJ2-1; 10 positions agree with TRBD2. The sequence was obtained from a woman in her thirties or forties who had recovered from COVID-19. The CDR3 region is CASIETSGAYNEQFF. The CDR3 DNA reads TGTGCCAGCATTGAAACTAGCGGGGCGTACAATGAGCAGTTCTTC.